This T cell receptor (beta chain) appears in the sequencing data of a study of blood T cell repertoires in COVID-19. Study background: The samples span acute and convalescent COVID-19 from the United States, Italy and Spain. The analysed material was cDNA or gDNA that came from T cells, B-cell-depleted T cells, or PBMCs.

The CDR3 spans 13 residues. Trimming shortened V by 5 bases and J by 9 bases, and 14 bases separated the two germline ends. The V gene's germline CDR1 is LNHDA and CDR2 SQIVND (reference sequence). In the original processing: By means of reference gene primer amplification, nucleated cell counts were estimated. Some clones are missing from TCRdb's copy, which holds only in-frame ones; the method was immunoSEQ multiplex PCR. From that table come the V and J calls and clone size; the DNA was used to work out D and trimming. Altogether 250,000 to 300,000 clones are present, around 81% being singletons, with the ten largest covering just under 3%.

The genes are TRBV19 and TRBJ2-1, with D possibly TRBD2 on 7 matching bases. This sequence was found in a woman aged 55-70 years with active or convalescent COVID-19. Sequencing used peripheral blood. This chain's CDR3 is CASSVGGAREQFF. The CDR3 coding sequence is TGTGCCAGTAGTGTTGGGGGGGCACGTGAGCAGTTCTTC.